This record looks at one T cell receptor beta chain sequence and its context. Its antigen remains unknown. Thyroid ultrasound and orbital computed tomography, with clinical symptoms and serum thyroxine and TRAb, informed diagnoses. Losses at the gene ends were 2 bases for V and 3 bases for J; bases not matched to a gene: 4. Germline CDR1 and CDR2: SGHRS and YFSETQ. The CDR3 spans 14 residues. Researchers took RNA transcripts and amplified the TCR beta CDR3 regions from them. Primed by the HTBI set, a first-round RT-PCR was run on the TCR CDR3. TCRdb passed the multiplex PCR reads through MiXCR, listing each CDR3 protein once. The table shows more than 550,000 distinct CDR3 sequences, with 40% to 55% occurring only once. The data are from a study of T cells in Graves' hyperthyroidism and ophthalmopathy. Whole-study findings and limits: Among thyroid clonotypes expanded above 0.001, most also appeared in blood. Ophthalmopathy was identified by the model a median 6.5 months ahead of onset. Classification by a 13 V-J model distinguished ophthalmopathy from stable hyperthyroidism.

Source material: peripheral blood or thyroid tissue (not recorded which). This TCR came from an adult man with Graves' disease, either hyperthyroidism or ophthalmopathy (not recorded which). This chain joins TRBV5-1 and TRBJ2-5; 7 bases map to TRBD1. As DNA, the CDR3 is TGCGCCAGCAGCTTCCGGGACAGAAAAGAGACCCAGTACTTC. This encodes CASSFRDRKETQYF.